This T cell receptor (beta chain) was sequenced in a study of response to subunit inactivated influenza vaccine listed by TCRdb under 2018. With regard to the full study: Deep quantitative profiling of the T cell receptor repertoire was used in the study to follow responses to a trivalent subunit inactivated influenza vaccine. The study at large found these results: The authors suggested that each seasonal influenza vaccination may recruit only a limited number of new T cells.

This clonotype was found many times. Its antigen is still unknown. No clone much larger than this one lies a single base away; base qualities are absent. Library method: RT-PCR. The listed sequencing device is Illumina HiSeq 2500. The raw public reads went through TCRdb reprocessing: fastp at Q25, MiXCR clone calling, in-frame beta chains kept. Entries that share a CDR3 protein sequence are merged under the most common genes and DNA. Within this sample are about 530,000 distinct CDR3 sequences, with 10% to 15% of them counted one time only. The ten top clones hold roughly 10% of the sample. V is clipped by 0 bases and J by 4 bases, and the sequence between their germline boundaries is 18 bases long. The CDR3, from cysteine to phenylalanine, totals 17 residues. Only the CDR3 DNA stays, 51 bases, in frame from base 1. CDR1 and CDR2, looked up from the germline V gene (reference sequence), are DFQATT and SNEGSKA.

The TCR was taken from a man aged 45-65 years who received an inactivated influenza vaccine. Donor details come from another sample of the same person, matched by shared clones. Sequencing used PBMCs from blood, obtained on the day of vaccination. The chain links TRBV20-1 with TRBJ2-2; the D gene lacks a confident call. Here is the DNA: TGCAGTGCTAGAGATAGCACACCCCAAACGATCACCGGGGAGCTGTTTTTT. Its coded protein is CSARDSTPQTITGELFF.